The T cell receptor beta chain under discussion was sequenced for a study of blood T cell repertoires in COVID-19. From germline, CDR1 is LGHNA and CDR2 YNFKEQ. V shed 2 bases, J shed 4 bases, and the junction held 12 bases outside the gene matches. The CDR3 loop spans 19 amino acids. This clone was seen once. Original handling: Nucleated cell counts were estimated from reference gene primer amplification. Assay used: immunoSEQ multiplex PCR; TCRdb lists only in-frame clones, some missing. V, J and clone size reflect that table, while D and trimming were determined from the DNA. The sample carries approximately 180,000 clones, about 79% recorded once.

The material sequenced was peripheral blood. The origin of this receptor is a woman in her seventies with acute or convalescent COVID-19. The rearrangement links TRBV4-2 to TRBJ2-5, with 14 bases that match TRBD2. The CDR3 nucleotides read TGTGCCAGCAGCCAACGACTAGCGGGAGGGTCAGGGGTTGGAGAGACCCAGTACTTC. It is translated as CASSQRLAGGSGVGETQYF.